A single sample gave rise to the 27 T cell receptor beta chains below, sequenced in a study of OX40 agonist ivuxolimab in advanced cancers. Method: immunoSEQ multiplex PCR; TCRdb's copy keeps in-frame clones and lacks some. The sample carries roughly 89,000 clones, 85% to 90% recorded once. The sample was CD4+ or CD8+ T cells sorted from blood, taken in a trial of the OX40 agonist ivuxolimab. The receptors come from an adult with an advanced solid tumor such as melanoma, head and neck, liver or kidney cancer.

This clone was seen only a few times. V is TRBV28 and J is TRBJ1-6, with 7 bases fitting TRBD1. With 6 bases clipped from V and 5 bases from J, the junction kept 4 bases outside the gene matches. The CDR3 runs to 14 residues. Germline V gives CDR1 MDHEN, CDR2 SYDVKM. CDR3 loop: CASSPTGDNSPLHF. In DNA form, the CDR3 reads TGTGCCAGCAGCCCCACAGGGGATAATTCACCCCTCCACTTT.

The V call is TRBV30, the J call TRBJ1-3; tentative D call: TRBD1 (5 bases). The CDR3 sequence is 16 residues long. Trimming stripped 3 bases from V and 0 bases from J, with 15 bases between. Germline-derived CDR1 and CDR2 are GTSNPN and SVGIG (reference sequence). The DNA of the CDR3 is TGTGCCTGGAGGGGGACGTCGCTTCTCTCTGGAAACACCATATATTTT. It is translated as CAWRGTSLLSGNTIYF.

The chain couples TRBV11-3 to TRBJ1-4, with D tentatively TRBD1 (6 bases). Germline lookup yields CDR1 SGHNT and CDR2 YENEEA. V lost 5 bases and J 4 bases, leaving 11 bases between the germline ends. The CDR3 sequence is 14 residues long. The CDR3 reads CASSPGQINEKLFF. DNA for the CDR3: TGTGCCAGCAGCCCCGGACAGATTAATGAAAAACTGTTTTTT.

The chain uses TRBV15 and TRBJ1-2, with D unresolved. The germline V and J ends were trimmed by 0 bases and 2 bases, with 7 bases remaining between them. This CDR3 is 14 amino acids long. Germline loops: CDR1 LNHNV, CDR2 YYDKDF (reference sequence). As DNA, the CDR3 is TGTGCCACCAGCAGAGATGTAACGAACTATGGCTACACCTTC. It yields the protein CATSRDVTNYGYTF. Supplemented by reference TRBV15 and TRBJ1-2, the full variable domain reads DAMVIQNPRYQVTQFGKPVTLSCSQTLNHNVMYWYQQKSSQAPKLLFHYYDKDFNNEADTPDNFQSRRPNTSFCFLDIRSPGLGDTAMYLCATSRDVTNYGYTFGSGTRLTVV.

This clone has a handful of counts. The chain has TRBV30 and TRBJ2-5; D remains unclear. Germline V gene sequence: CDR1 GTSNPN, CDR2 SVGIG (reference sequence). V was cut by 1 base and J by 1 base, with 7 bases left in between. The CDR3 has 13 residues. The CDR3 protein is CAWSGSSQETQYF. DNA for the CDR3: TGTGCCTGGAGTGGGAGCAGCCAAGAGACCCAGTACTTC.

This CDR3 is CASSLDDRTNEKLFF. The CDR3 DNA reads TGTGCCAGCAGCTTAGACGACAGAACTAATGAAAAACTGTTTTTT. The rearrangement joins TRBV7-8 to TRBJ1-4; D is perhaps TRBD1 (5 bases). This CDR3 spans 15 amino acids. With 1 base removed from V and 1 base from J, the gap between germline ends came to 7 bases. CDR1 is SGHVS and CDR2 is FQNEAQ in the germline V gene.

The V gene is TRBV29-1, the J gene TRBJ1-2, with 9 positions matching TRBD1. J was trimmed by 4 bases and V by 5 bases; bases with no gene match: 14. The germline V gene encodes CDR1 SQVTM and CDR2 ANQGSEA. The CDR3 spans 16 residues. CDR3 bases: TGCAGCGTTCGTGACCCCGGGACAGGGTTAGGCTATGGCTACACCTTC. As protein: CSVRDPGTGLGYGYTF. Full variable domain (rest looked up from reference TRBV29-1 and TRBJ1-2): SAVISQKPSRDICQRGTSLTIQCQVDSQVTMMFWYRQQPGQSLTLIATANQGSEATYESGFVIDKFPISRPNLTFSTLTVSNMSPEDSSIYLCSVRDPGTGLGYGYTFGSGTRLTVV.

The V call is TRBV5-1, the J call TRBJ1-5; D perhaps matches TRBD1 (5 bases). The CDR3 has 14 residues. The V and J ends lost 0 bases and 4 bases respectively, with 8 bases between them. The germline V gene encodes CDR1 SGHRS and CDR2 YFSETQ. The CDR3 DNA reads TGCGCCAGCAGCTTGGCCCCAGGGAATCAGCCCCAGCATTTT. Translated, it gives CASSLAPGNQPQHF.

The chain links TRBV5-8 to TRBJ1-1, with 7 bases aligning to TRBD1. CDR3 length equals 15 residues. Germline CDR1 reads SGHTS; CDR2 reads YDEGEE. V was clipped by 5 bases and J by 1 base; unmatched bases: 8. CDR3 sequence (DNA): TGTGCCAGCAGAATATCCGGGACAGCGAACACTGAAGCTTTCTTT. The encoded protein is CASRISGTANTEAFF.

The chain recombines TRBV29-1 with TRBJ1-2; D is possibly TRBD1 (5 bases). Germline CDR1 is SQVTM and CDR2 is ANQGSEA. V gave up 2 bases and J gave up 7 bases, with 11 bases separating them. The CDR3 extends over 12 amino acids. Here the CDR3 DNA reads TGCAGCGTTGAATTTGGGGGAGGTGGCTACACCTTC. It codes for CSVEFGGGGYTF.

The chain couples TRBV28 to TRBJ2-3, with TRBD2 identical over 8 bases. The CDR3 is 16 residues long. CDR1 is MDHEN and CDR2 is SYDVKM in the germline V gene. With V trimmed by 3 bases and J by 4 bases, 9 bases remained unmatched. CDR3 amino acids: CASSLTGRAFADTQYF. CDR3 coding DNA: TGTGCCAGCAGTTTGACCGGGAGGGCCTTTGCAGATACGCAGTATTTT.

The chain couples TRBV28 to TRBJ1-2; D uncertain. CDR3 length: 14 amino acids. In germline, CDR1 is MDHEN, CDR2 SYDVKM. V was cut by 5 bases and J by 4 bases, with 14 bases left in between. The CDR3 protein is CASSPPLGGYGYTF. The CDR3 region has the DNA TGTGCCAGCAGTCCCCCCCTGGGAGGCTATGGCTACACCTTC.

The rearrangement joins TRBV29-1 to TRBJ1-1; D ambiguous. Trimming shortened V by 0 bases and J by 10 bases, and 12 bases separated the two germline ends. This CDR3 has 12 amino acids. In germline, CDR1 is SQVTM, CDR2 ANQGSEA. The CDR3: CSVEEERKGAFF. CDR3 DNA: TGCAGCGTTGAAGAGGAGAGAAAGGGAGCTTTCTTT.

The J gene is TRBJ2-1, the V gene TRBV4-2; no clear D. Trimming cost V 0 bases and J 3 bases, with 9 bases left between them. Germline V lookup: CDR1 LGHNA, CDR2 YNFKEQ. CDR3 length: 15 amino acids. The CDR3 DNA reads TGTGCCAGCAGCCAAGATCTTTCGGGCTACAATGAGCAGTTCTTC. It encodes CASSQDLSGYNEQFF.

The CDR3 spells CASSSRGREKLFF. The CDR3 coding sequence is TGTGCCAGCAGTTCCCGGGGGCGTGAAAAACTGTTTTTT. The chain employs TRBV27 and TRBJ1-4; D is possibly TRBD1 (6 bases). Germline V CDR1 and CDR2: MNHEY, SMNVEV (reference sequence). V dropped 4 bases and J dropped 7 bases, with 10 bases sitting between them. The CDR3 is 13 amino acids.

The genes are TRBV11-2 and TRBJ1-2, with D unresolved. The CDR3 spans 12 residues. The germline V and J ends were trimmed by 4 bases and 6 bases, with 9 bases remaining between them. Germline-derived CDR1 and CDR2 are SGHAT and FQNNGV. CDR3 in DNA: TGTGCCAGCAGCTCCAACATCGATGGCTACACCTTC. Translated: CASSSNIDGYTF.

This chain links TRBV11-3 with TRBJ1-1; no definite D call. This CDR3 region has 14 residues. V lost 3 bases, J lost 3 bases, and 11 bases lay in between. The germline V gene encodes CDR1 SGHNT and CDR2 YENEEA. For the CDR3, the DNA is TGTGCCAGCAGCTTTATTAGTGGGGACACTGAAGCTTTCTTT. Protein product: CASSFISGDTEAFF.

This chain joins TRBV28 and TRBJ1-6; D might be TRBD1 (5 bases). Looked up from germline, CDR1 is MDHEN and CDR2 is SYDVKM. The CDR3 contains 15 residues. V was cut by 6 bases and J by 4 bases, with 13 bases left in between. In DNA form, the CDR3 reads TGTGCCAGCAGCGTTCTGACAGAGTATAATTCACCCCTCCACTTT. Protein product: CASSVLTEYNSPLHF. The whole variable domain, remainder taken from reference TRBV28 and TRBJ1-6, is DVKVTQSSRYLVKRTGEKVFLECVQDMDHENMFWYRQDPGLGLRLIYFSYDVKMKEKGDIPEGYSVSREKKERFSLILESASTNQTSMYLCASSVLTEYNSPLHFGNGTRLTVT.

The chain employs TRBV30 and TRBJ2-7; 10 bases align to TRBD1. CDR3 length equals 16 residues. Germline V CDR1 and CDR2: GTSNPN, SVGIG (reference sequence). The V segment lost 2 bases and the J segment 5 bases; nucleotides outside the gene matches: 12. CDR3 amino acids: CAWSLIVRDRGHEQYF. The CDR3 DNA is TGTGCCTGGAGTCTTATTGTCAGAGACAGGGGGCACGAGCAGTACTTC.

The genes are TRBV30 and TRBJ1-1; 8 bases line up with TRBD1. The V gene end was trimmed by 4 bases and the J gene end by 4 bases; junction bases not matched to a gene: 5. Germline V gene data show CDR1 as GTSNPN and CDR2 as SVGIG (reference sequence). The CDR3 runs 13 residues. CDR3 sequence: CAWKGQGLTEAFF. CDR3 nucleotides: TGTGCCTGGAAAGGACAGGGTCTCACTGAAGCTTTCTTT.

This chain connects TRBV27 to TRBJ2-7, with D unclear. The V and J ends lost 10 bases and 3 bases respectively, with 10 bases between them. This CDR3 has 11 amino acids. CDR1 is MNHEY and CDR2 is SMNVEV in the germline V gene (reference sequence). CDR3 DNA sequence: TGTGCCACCGCTAAAAACTACGAGCAGTACTTC. The encoded protein is CATAKNYEQYF.

Only one count was recorded for this clone. The chain combines TRBV14 with TRBJ2-1; D is possibly TRBD1 or TRBD2 (5 bases each). CDR3 length equals 13 residues. With 1 base removed from V and 13 bases from J, the gap between germline ends came to 14 bases. Germline V gives CDR1 SGHDN, CDR2 FVKESK. The CDR3 loop reads CASSQGGTTLQFF. The CDR3 bases are TGTGCCAGCAGCCAAGGAGGGACGACTCTTCAGTTCTTC.

The CDR3 sequence is CASSQGGQYYPTDTQYF. CDR3 DNA sequence: TGTGCCAGCAGCCAAGGAGGACAGTACTATCCCACAGATACGCAGTATTTT. V is TRBV14 and J is TRBJ2-3; tentatively, D is TRBD1 (6 bases). The CDR3 sequence is 17 residues long. Trimming removed 1 base from V and 2 bases from J, with 16 bases in between. Germline CDR1 is SGHDN and CDR2 is FVKESK.

The chain combines TRBV27 with TRBJ2-7; the D gene is possibly TRBD2 (7 bases). The CDR3 is 13 amino acids. V lost 6 bases and J 2 bases, leaving 11 bases between the germline ends. Germline V gene data show CDR1 as MNHEY and CDR2 as SMNVEV (reference sequence). CDR3: CASRGGGAYEQYF. The CDR3 DNA sequence: TGTGCCAGCAGAGGGGGAGGGGCCTACGAGCAGTACTTC.

This clone was recorded only once. V is TRBV6-4 and J is TRBJ2-3; D perhaps matches TRBD1 (5 bases). This CDR3 has 15 amino acids. V lost 5 bases and J lost 1, with 13 bases in between. Germline V gene sequence: CDR1 MRHNA, CDR2 SNTAGT. The CDR3 spells CASSPRRVRTDTQYF. The DNA of the CDR3 is TGTGCCAGCAGTCCACGCAGGGTGCGCACAGATACGCAGTATTTT.

This chain links TRBV6-6 with TRBJ1-1, with D possibly matching TRBD1 (6 bases). The germline CDR1 and CDR2 sequences are MNHNY and SVGAGI (reference sequence). The V end lost 0 bases, the J end lost 0 bases, and 8 bases lay between the germline ends. This CDR3 contains 15 residues. CDR3 sequence reads: CASSYSRGVNTEAFF. The CDR3 DNA follows: TGTGCCAGCAGTTACTCGAGGGGGGTGAACACTGAAGCTTTCTTT.

V gene TRBV7-2 combines with J gene TRBJ2-3; D gene ambiguous. CDR1 SGHTA and CDR2 FQGNSA come from the germline V gene. V lost 0 bases and J 2 bases, leaving 12 bases between the germline ends. CDR3 length equals 16 residues. CDR3 sequence (DNA): TGTGCCAGCAGCTTAGCTTTGGTGGGTACCACAGATACGCAGTATTTT. Translating gives CASSLALVGTTDTQYF.